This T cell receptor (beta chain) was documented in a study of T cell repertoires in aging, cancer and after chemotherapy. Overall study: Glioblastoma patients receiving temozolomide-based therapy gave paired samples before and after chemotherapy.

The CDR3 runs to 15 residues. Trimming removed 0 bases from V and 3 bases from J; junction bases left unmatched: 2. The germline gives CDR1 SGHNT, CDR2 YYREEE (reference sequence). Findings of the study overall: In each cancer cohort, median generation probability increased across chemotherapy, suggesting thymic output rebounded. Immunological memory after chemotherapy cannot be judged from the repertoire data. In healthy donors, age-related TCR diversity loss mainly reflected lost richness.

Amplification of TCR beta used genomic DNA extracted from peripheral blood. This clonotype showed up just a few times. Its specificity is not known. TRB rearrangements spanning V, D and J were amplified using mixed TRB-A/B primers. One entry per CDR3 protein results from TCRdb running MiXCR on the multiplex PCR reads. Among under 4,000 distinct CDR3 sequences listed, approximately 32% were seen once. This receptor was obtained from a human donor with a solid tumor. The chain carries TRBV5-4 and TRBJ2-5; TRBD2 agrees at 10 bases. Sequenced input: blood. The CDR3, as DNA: TGTGCCAGCAGCTTGGTAACTAGCGGGAAAGAGACCCAGTACTTC. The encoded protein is CASSLVTSGKETQYF.